These 20 T cell receptor beta chains share one sample of origin, sequenced in a study of T-cell reconstitution after alpha-beta-depleted transplantation in children (dated by TCRdb to the mid-2010s). The treatment or condition label, read with the paper, signifies: allogeneic hematopoietic cell transplantation with graft depleted of TCRalphabeta T cells and CD19 B cells. Libraries were made using PCR. Sequenced using an Illumina HiSeq 2500. TCR libraries were prepared with molecular barcoding, using unique molecular identifiers to normalize TCRbeta repertoire quantification. TCRdb's own reprocessing of the public reads used fastp at Q25 and MiXCR and kept productive beta chains. CDR3 protein sequences are deduplicated, and each keeps its most common genes and DNA. The sample records around 370,000 distinct CDR3 sequences, around 15% of which are singletons. Together, the top ten hold roughly 40% of the sample.

The source material was PBMCs, mostly from graft donor cells, sampled 360 days after TCRalphabeta/CD19-depleted stem cell transplant. These receptors were collected from a male patient between 2 and 9 years old who had a stem cell transplant for acute lymphoblastic leukemia, so the T cells may come from the graft donor.

This chain connects TRBV7-3 to TRBJ2-7, with a possible D match to TRBD2 (6 bases). The germline V gene has CDR1 SGHTA and CDR2 FQGTGA. This CDR3 has 13 residues. V gave up 2 bases and J gave up 6 bases, with 11 bases separating them. CDR3 residues: CASSLSGRSEQYF. The CDR3 DNA is TGTGCCAGCAGCTTATCCGGGAGAAGCGAGCAGTACTTC.

This clonotype was picked up a small number of times. The rearrangement uses TRBV10-3 and TRBJ2-1; either TRBD1 or TRBD2 may fit D (7 bases each). V was cut by 8 bases and J by 5 bases, with 19 bases left in between. CDR1 is ENHRY and CDR2 is SYGVKD in the germline V gene. This CDR3 contains 15 residues. CDR3 sequence (DNA): TGTGCCATCGGGGGGGAGACAGGGTTCAACAATGAGCAGTTCTTC. This encodes CAIGGETGFNNEQFF.

This clonotype was counted between two and nine times. J is TRBJ2-7 and V is TRBV20-1; the match to TRBD2 covers 10 bases. The CDR3 length is 14 residues. Trimming cost V 0 bases and J 2 bases; bases outside gene matches: 1. The germline gives CDR1 DFQATT, CDR2 SNEGSKA (reference sequence). The CDR3 coding sequence is TGCAGTGCTAGAGATACTAGCGGGACCTACGAGCAGTACTTC. Residues: CSARDTSGTYEQYF.

The chain employs TRBV29-1 and TRBJ2-1, with TRBD2 matching over 7 bases. CDR3 length: 14 residues. J lost 10 bases, V lost 8 bases, and 17 bases had no gene match. The germline V gene encodes CDR1 SQVTM and CDR2 ANQGSEA. CDR3 amino acids: CSLAPGGSRGEQFF. Here the CDR3 DNA reads TGCAGCCTCGCACCAGGCGGGAGTCGAGGGGAGCAGTTCTTC.

The count of this clonotype is one. One end of the junction varies from germline; a read error may be responsible. The chain recombines TRBV15 with TRBJ2-7; TRBD2 agrees at 7 bases. The V gene's germline CDR1 is LNHNV and CDR2 YYDKDF (reference sequence). CDR3 length: 13 amino acids. CDR3 amino acids: CATSGIGTTMHDF. DNA for the CDR3: TGTGCCACCAGCGGAATCGGGACTACGATGCATGACTTC.

For this clonotype: A junction boundary mismatches the germline segment, possibly from a read error. The rearrangement uses TRBV10-3 and TRBJ1-5; D is ambiguous. Germline V lookup: CDR1 ENHRY, CDR2 SYGVKD. This CDR3 has 18 residues. The CDR3 protein is CTISLGGPGWAWSQPQHF. The CDR3 region has the DNA TGTACCATCAGTTTAGGCGGACCTGGGTGGGCTTGGAGTCAGCCCCAGCATTTT.

This clonotype was picked up many times. The chain combines TRBV29-1 with TRBJ2-2; TRBD1 or TRBD2 may be the D gene (5 bases each). This CDR3 comprises 15 residues. Deletions cut 2 bases from V and 6 bases from J, with 16 bases between. The germline V gene encodes CDR1 SQVTM and CDR2 ANQGSEA. DNA of the CDR3: TGCAGCGTTGAAAGCTTCGAGGGGAGAGCCGGGGAGCTGTTTTTT. Encoded protein: CSVESFEGRAGELFF.

This clonotype was observed a handful of times. The chain carries TRBV20-1 and TRBJ2-1, with 11 nucleotides matching TRBD2. The length of the CDR3 is 17 residues. Trimming cost V 7 bases and J 2 bases; bases outside gene matches: 13. CDR1 is DFQATT and CDR2 is SNEGSKA in the germline V gene (reference sequence). The CDR3 loop is CSVEGLAGGPTYNEQFF. The CDR3 coding sequence is TGCAGTGTTGAAGGGCTAGCGGGAGGCCCAACCTACAATGAGCAGTTCTTC.

The chain uses TRBV21-1 and TRBJ2-7; the D call of TRBD1 is as the table states it, not checked on the DNA. TRBV21-1 is termed a pseudogene. The CDR3 covers 18 residues. The CDR3 sequence: CASSKRLVQGVITYEQYF. The DNA of the CDR3 is TGTGCCAGCAGCAAACGGCTTGTGCAGGGGGTTATCACCTACGAGCAGTACTTC.

This clonotype showed up just a few times. The V call is TRBV7-9, the J call TRBJ1-4; the match to TRBD1 covers 7 bases. Germline CDR1 SEHNR, CDR2 FQNEAQ (reference sequence). Trimming removed 3 bases from V and 8 bases from J; junction bases left unmatched: 9. The CDR3 has 15 residues. The CDR3 sequence is CASSLPATGREKLFF. CDR3 in DNA: TGTGCCAGCAGCTTGCCGGCGACAGGGCGAGAAAAACTGTTTTTT. Full variable domain (outside the CDR3, taken from reference TRBV7-9 and TRBJ1-4): DTGVSQNPRHKITKRGQNVTFRCDPISEHNRLYWYRQTLGQGPEFLTYFQNEAQLEKSRLLSDRFSAERPKGSFSTLEIQRTEQGDSAMYLCASSLPATGREKLFFGSGTQLSVL.

This clonotype was seen a few times. The rearrangement links TRBV3-1 to TRBJ1-3; no clear D gene. The length of the CDR3 is 11 residues. Per the germline V gene, CDR1 is LGHDT and CDR2 is YNNKEL (reference sequence). V was pared by 7 bases and J by 3 bases, with 4 bases between. CDR3 region: CASNGGNTIYF. CDR3 coding DNA: TGTGCCAGCAACGGTGGAAACACCATATATTTT.

This chain links TRBV20-1 with TRBJ2-7; 14 positions match TRBD2. Germline CDR1 reads DFQATT; CDR2 reads SNEGSKA (reference sequence). The CDR3 is made up of 14 amino acids. V lost 5 bases to trimming and J lost 4 bases; unmatched junction nucleotides: 4. The CDR3 sequence is CSASRLAGGYEQYF. CDR3 sequence (DNA): TGCAGTGCTTCCCGACTAGCGGGAGGGTACGAGCAGTACTTC.

In its sample, this clonotype was seen a few times. The genes are TRBV29-1 and TRBJ2-7; the D is unclear. This CDR3 is 11 amino acids long. CDR1 and CDR2 from the germline V gene are SQVTM and ANQGSEA. Trimming cost V 6 bases and J 4 bases, with 10 bases left between them. The CDR3 DNA follows: TGCAGCGTGGGTAGGGTTTACGAGCAGTACTTC. Amino acid sequence: CSVGRVYEQYF.

The rearrangement uses TRBV20-1 and TRBJ1-6, with D perhaps TRBD1 (5 bases). Germline V CDR1 and CDR2: DFQATT, SNEGSKA (reference sequence). V lost 2 bases and J 18 bases, leaving 20 bases between the germline ends. This CDR3 comprises 13 residues. CDR3 loop: CSARTEDTIRPHF. The CDR3 nucleotides read TGCAGTGCTAGAACGGAGGACACAATACGTCCCCACTTT.

This clonotype was seen repeatedly, ten times or more. The chain employs TRBV29-1 and TRBJ1-2; D is undetermined. The germline V and J ends were trimmed by 1 base and 3 bases, with 15 bases remaining between them. The CDR3 length is 15 residues. Germline CDR1 reads SQVTM; CDR2 reads ANQGSEA. For the CDR3, the DNA is TGCAGCGTTGAAGGCGCACGGGTTGACGACTATGGCTACACCTTC. Protein: CSVEGARVDDYGYTF.

This clonotype was observed a handful of times. V and J are TRBV6-5 and TRBJ2-1; a weak D match, TRBD2 (5 bases). Germline-derived CDR1 and CDR2 are MNHEY and SVGAGI. With 2 bases removed from V and 4 bases from J, the gap between germline ends came to 15 bases. This CDR3 has 16 residues. The CDR3 protein is CASSYERPTGYNEQFF. CDR3 in DNA: TGTGCCAGCAGTTACGAGCGGCCCACTGGGTACAATGAGCAGTTCTTC.

The chain joins TRBV6-6 to TRBJ2-1; D gene unclear. V lost 4 bases to trimming and J lost 9 bases, with 7 bases between them. Germline values: CDR1 MNHNY, CDR2 SVGAGI (reference sequence). The CDR3 runs 11 residues. The CDR3 sequence: CASSSEVEQFF. DNA of the CDR3: TGTGCCAGCAGTTCAGAGGTTGAGCAGTTCTTC.

CDR3 protein: CASSLGLAGLNIQYF. The CDR3 region has the DNA TGCGCCAGCAGCTTGGGACTAGCGGGCCTAAACATTCAGTACTTC. V usage is TRBV5-1 and J usage is TRBJ2-4; 10 bases agree with TRBD2. V was pared by 0 bases and J by 6 bases, with 3 bases of the junction left unmatched. Germline-derived CDR1 and CDR2 are SGHRS and YFSETQ. CDR3 length: 15 residues.

In DNA, the CDR3 is TGTGCCAGCAGTAGCAGGGTAAAGGCCGGGGAGCTGTTTTTT. This gives the protein CASSSRVKAGELFF. The genes are TRBV13 and TRBJ2-2, with D possibly TRBD1 on 5 matching bases. The CDR3 extends over 14 amino acids. Per the germline V gene, CDR1 is PRHDT and CDR2 is FYEKMQ (reference sequence). V was pared by 6 bases and J by 6 bases, with 14 bases between.

The chain couples TRBV20-1 to TRBJ2-7; D remains ambiguous. Trimming took off 0 bases at V and 3 bases at J, with 15 bases between the two ends. This CDR3 has 15 residues. Germline-derived CDR1 and CDR2 are DFQATT and SNEGSKA (reference sequence). The CDR3 spells CSARDQRQNLYEQYF. CDR3 DNA: TGCAGTGCTAGAGATCAAAGGCAGAACCTCTACGAGCAGTACTTC.